This T cell receptor (beta chain) originates from a study of Ad26.COV2.S vaccination and SARS-CoV-2 variants. About the study: Ad26.COV2.S, an intramuscular injection, was given once or twice 56 days apart.

Noted treatment: around 19 received Ad26.COV2.S at low or high dose, single or two shots; about 5 received placebo; per-sample allocation not given. Each sample was drawn 63 days after the first injection (of vaccine or placebo). Repertoires were generated with immunoSEQ multiplex PCR, while TCRdb's copy carries only in-frame clones and drops some. Among around 420,000 clones listed, approximately 88% were seen once. The trim removed 5 bases at V and 9 bases at J, leaving 10 bases unmatched. Germline CDR1 and CDR2: SGHTA and FQGNSA. CDR3 length equals 15 residues. The origin of this receptor is a person between 18 and 59 years old who received the Ad26.COV2.S COVID-19 vaccine or a placebo. The input for sequencing was peripheral blood, taken in a trial of Ad26.COV2.S vaccine versus placebo. The chain uses TRBV7-2 and TRBJ2-1, with 10 bases identical to TRBD2. The CDR3 DNA follows: TGTGCCAGCAGCCCGGGACTAGCGAGGGTCCCTGAGCAGTTCTTC. This translates into CASSPGLARVPEQFF. Drawing the rest from reference TRBV7-2 and TRBJ2-1, the complete variable domain is GAGVSQSPSNKVTEKGKDVELRCDPISGHTALYWYRQSLGQGLEFLIYFQGNSAPDKSGLPSDRFSAERTGGSVSTLTIQRTQQEDSAVYLCASSPGLARVPEQFFGPGTRLTVL.